What follows are 30 T cell receptor beta chains derived from one specimen sequenced in a study of shared clonotypes between healthy human individuals. Assay used: immunoSEQ multiplex PCR; TCRdb lists only in-frame clones, some missing. The sample shows approximately 1,500,000 clones, 98% of them seen only once. The specimen sequenced was naive CD4+ T cells sorted from blood. Subset meaning: CD45RA+ positively selected. The receptors were sampled from a man under 40 in good health.

The chain couples TRBV5-6 to TRBJ2-3, with D unresolved. This CDR3 has 16 amino acids. Germline assignment: CDR1 SGHDT and CDR2 YYEEEE. Trimming shortened V by 2 bases and J by 2 bases, and 15 bases separated the two germline ends. CDR3 region: CASSFLSRSYTDTQYF. CDR3 in DNA: TGTGCCAGCAGCTTCCTCTCCAGGAGCTACACAGATACGCAGTATTTT.

DNA for the CDR3: TGCGCCAGCAGCCTAGCCCCACAGGGGAACACTGAAGCTTTCTTT. Its translation: CASSLAPQGNTEAFF. The J gene is TRBJ1-1, the V gene TRBV5-1, with a weak D call TRBD1 (6 bases). V lost 4 bases and J 1 base, leaving 14 bases between the germline ends. This CDR3 is 15 amino acids long. The germline V gene has CDR1 SGHRS and CDR2 YFSETQ.

This rearrangement joins TRBV6-5 to TRBJ2-7; TRBD1 agrees at 8 bases. CDR1 is MNHEY and CDR2 is SVGAGI in the germline V gene. V lost 6 bases, J lost 3 bases, and 10 bases stayed unmatched. The CDR3 runs 15 residues. DNA for the CDR3: TGTGCCAGCAGCCCGTTTCAGGGGGCGCACTACGAGCAGTACTTC. This sequence encodes CASSPFQGAHYEQYF.

A single count supports this clone. Other DNA sequences in the same sample also yield this CDR3. In nucleotides, the CDR3 is TGCGCCAGCAGCTTGTTGGGAGGGCAAGAGACCCAGTACTTC. Encoded protein: CASSLLGGQETQYF. The chain carries TRBV5-1 and TRBJ2-5; 7 nucleotides line up with TRBD2. The germline V gene has CDR1 SGHRS and CDR2 YFSETQ. Trimming cost V 1 base and J 2 bases; bases outside gene matches: 2. This CDR3 has 14 amino acids.

V gene TRBV2 combines with J gene TRBJ2-2; D remains ambiguous. Trimming took 6 bases from V and 7 from J, leaving 9 bases between them. The CDR3 is 12 residues long. CDR1 and CDR2 from the germline V gene are SNHLY and FYNNEI. This CDR3 is CASSPTVGELFF. CDR3 in DNA: TGTGCCAGCAGCCCCACCGTCGGGGAGCTGTTTTTT.

V usage is TRBV7-9 and J usage is TRBJ2-7, with 10 bases aligning to TRBD2. Germline CDR1 SEHNR, CDR2 FQNEAQ (reference sequence). The CDR3 runs to 19 residues. V lost 6 bases and J lost 3; bases outside the gene matches: 20. The CDR3 protein is CASRGLASGSRAVDYEQYF. Written as DNA, the CDR3 is TGTGCCAGCAGGGGTCTCGCTAGCGGGAGTAGGGCGGTCGACTACGAGCAGTACTTC.

V is TRBV9 and J is TRBJ2-1; D gene uncertain. V lost 3 bases and J 0 bases, leaving 10 bases between the germline ends. Per germline, CDR1 SGDLS and CDR2 YYNGEE. This CDR3 has 15 amino acids. CDR3 nucleotide sequence: TGTGCCAGCAGCGCGGTAGTGAACTCCTACAATGAGCAGTTCTTC. Encoded protein: CASSAVVNSYNEQFF.

The gene calls are TRBV29-1 and TRBJ2-5, with TRBD2 identical over 7 bases. V was pared by 6 bases and J by 2 bases, with 6 bases of the junction left unmatched. The CDR3 is 13 amino acids. Germline values: CDR1 SQVTM, CDR2 ANQGSEA. The CDR3 bases are TGCAGCGTACCACCTAGCGGACAAGAGACCCAGTACTTC. Translating gives CSVPPSGQETQYF.

Comments on this clone: Other DNA sequences from this sample encode an identical CDR3 as well. The chain couples TRBV18 to TRBJ2-5, with 10 bases lining up with TRBD1. The CDR3 extends over 15 amino acids. With 3 bases clipped from V and 4 bases from J, the junction kept 5 bases outside the gene matches. The V gene's germline CDR1 is KGHSH and CDR2 LQKENI. CDR3: CASSPRTGGLETQYF. DNA of the CDR3: TGTGCCAGCTCACCCCGGACAGGGGGATTAGAGACCCAGTACTTC.

The rearrangement uses TRBV28 and TRBJ2-3; D unclear. From germline, CDR1 is MDHEN and CDR2 SYDVKM. Trimming removed 6 bases at V and 4 bases at J, with 8 bases between. The length of the CDR3 is 12 residues. The CDR3 nucleotides are TGTGCCAGCAGCCCCCCATCAGATACGCAGTATTTT. This sequence encodes CASSPPSDTQYF.

V is TRBV11-2 and J is TRBJ2-2, with TRBD2 identical over 7 bases. Germline V gene data show CDR1 as SGHAT and CDR2 as FQNNGV. CDR3 length: 16 residues. V was clipped by 4 bases and J by 6 bases; unmatched bases: 11. CDR3 nucleotides: TGTGCCAGCAGCTCACGACTAGCCGGCTTATCCGGGGAGCTGTTTTTT. Protein sequence: CASSSRLAGLSGELFF.

The table lists this clone with a count of one. This chain links TRBV7-8 with TRBJ2-3, with 7 bases matching TRBD2. V dropped 3 bases and J dropped 1; count of bases not matched to a gene: 4. This CDR3 is 15 amino acids long. The germline V gene has CDR1 SGHVS and CDR2 FQNEAQ. CDR3 nucleotide sequence: TGTGCCAGCAGCTTGGCAACTAGCGGCACAGATACGCAGTATTTT. This translates into CASSLATSGTDTQYF.

This clone was observed a single time. J is TRBJ2-7 and V is TRBV2; the D gene is possibly TRBD2 (5 bases). This CDR3 is built from 13 residues. CDR1 and CDR2 from the germline V gene are SNHLY and FYNNEI. V lost 4 bases, J lost 5 bases, and 12 bases lay in between. The CDR3 DNA reads as TGTGCCAGCAGTGGGCCCGTCGGGAACGAGCAGTACTTC. As protein: CASSGPVGNEQYF.

CDR3: CASAGQGWTDTQYF. For the CDR3, the DNA is TGTGCCAGCGCAGGACAGGGATGGACAGATACGCAGTATTTT. The gene calls are TRBV25-1 and TRBJ2-3, with 8 bases matching TRBD1. Germline-derived CDR1 and CDR2 are MGHDK and SYGVNS. Losses at the gene ends were 8 bases for V and 3 bases for J; bases not matched to a gene: 7. This CDR3 is built from 14 residues.

The chain is built from TRBV7-2 and TRBJ1-5; the D is unclear. CDR1 is SGHTA, CDR2 FQGNSA, per germline. Trimming shortened V by 3 bases and J by 0 bases, and 6 bases separated the two germline ends. This CDR3 contains 14 residues. CDR3 DNA sequence: TGTGCCAGCAGCTTGAAGGGTAGCAATCAGCCCCAGCATTTT. The encoded protein is CASSLKGSNQPQHF.

The chain employs TRBV25-1 and TRBJ2-7; 7 nucleotides align to TRBD2. Germline assignment: CDR1 MGHDK and CDR2 SYGVNS. With V trimmed by 4 bases and J by 5 bases, 5 bases remained unmatched. The CDR3 totals 13 residues. The CDR3 protein is CASSGGLGHEQYF. The DNA for the CDR3 is TGTGCCAGCAGTGGAGGACTAGGCCACGAGCAGTACTTC.

The genes are TRBV5-1 and TRBJ1-3; D gene unclear. Germline lookup yields CDR1 SGHRS and CDR2 YFSETQ. V was pared by 5 bases and J by 3 bases, with 12 bases between. CDR3 length: 14 amino acids. CDR3 nucleotide sequence: TGCGCCAGCAGTCTGACCCTTGATGGAAACACCATATATTTT. Translating gives CASSLTLDGNTIYF.

The chain recombines TRBV5-1 with TRBJ2-7, with TRBD1 identical over 11 bases. Germline values: CDR1 SGHRS, CDR2 YFSETQ. J lost 7 bases, V lost 1 base, and 10 bases had no gene match. The CDR3 runs 16 residues. The CDR3 DNA reads TGCGCCAGCAGCTTGCACCCGGGACAGGGGGGGATTGAGCAGTACTTC. The encoded protein is CASSLHPGQGGIEQYF.

This sequence joins TRBV11-2 and TRBJ2-7; 11 nucleotides agree with TRBD1. Germline V gene sequence: CDR1 SGHAT, CDR2 FQNNGV. Germline trimming cut 5 bases from V and 6 bases from J; bases unmatched to any gene: 9. The CDR3 sequence is 15 residues long. The CDR3 sequence: CASSMGGTGGAEQYF. The CDR3 region has the DNA TGTGCCAGCAGCATGGGAGGGACAGGGGGAGCCGAGCAGTACTTC.

The J gene is TRBJ2-1, the V gene TRBV5-1; 10 nucleotides line up with TRBD2. The CDR3 is 16 residues long. CDR1 is SGHRS, CDR2 YFSETQ, per germline. V lost 0 bases and J lost 4; bases outside the gene matches: 4. The CDR3 sequence is CASSLEIAGGYNEQFF. CDR3 DNA: TGCGCCAGCAGCTTGGAGATAGCGGGAGGTTACAATGAGCAGTTCTTC.

V is TRBV5-1 and J is TRBJ2-3; 10 bases map to TRBD2. V shed 0 bases and J 8 bases; nucleotides not matched to a gene: 15. Per germline, CDR1 SGHRS and CDR2 YFSETQ. CDR3 length equals 18 residues. The CDR3 bases are TGCGCCAGCAGCTTGGATTGGGGGCTAGCGGGAGCTAGGGGTACGCAGTATTTT. Translation: CASSLDWGLAGARGTQYF.

This chain connects TRBV28 to TRBJ2-3, with 10 bases aligning to TRBD2. The CDR3 totals 14 residues. Trimming removed 8 bases from V and 4 bases from J; junction bases left unmatched: 6. The germline CDR1 and CDR2 sequences are MDHEN and SYDVKM. CDR3 nucleotides: TGTGCCAGCTCGAGCGGGAGGGAGGCAGATACGCAGTATTTT. This encodes CASSSGREADTQYF. The full variable domain, in which reference TRBV28 and TRBJ2-3 provide the parts outside the CDR3, is DVKVTQSSRYLVKRTGEKVFLECVQDMDHENMFWYRQDPGLGLRLIYFSYDVKMKEKGDIPEGYSVSREKKERFSLILESASTNQTSMYLCASSSGREADTQYFGPGTRLTVL.

The V call is TRBV7-2, the J call TRBJ2-2, with D perhaps being TRBD1 or TRBD2 (5 bases each). CDR1 is SGHTA, CDR2 FQGNSA, per germline. The CDR3 runs to 15 residues. V was clipped by 4 bases and J by 4 bases, with 13 bases between them. Here the CDR3 reads CASSSRGRSTGELFF. The CDR3 DNA reads TGTGCCAGCAGCTCCCGGGGACGGAGCACCGGGGAGCTGTTTTTT.

To note about this clone: The sample has other DNA sequences that encode this CDR3 too. The rearrangement joins TRBV29-1 to TRBJ2-7, with a tentative D call TRBD2 (6 bases). V was cut by 4 bases and J by 2 bases, with 6 bases left in between. The CDR3 runs to 11 residues. The germline V gene has CDR1 SQVTM and CDR2 ANQGSEA. The CDR3 sequence: CSVAGAYEQYF. Written as DNA, the CDR3 is TGCAGCGTTGCGGGAGCCTACGAGCAGTACTTC.

The V and J genes are TRBV9 and TRBJ1-1, with D unclear. V was clipped by 2 bases and J by 2 bases, with 10 bases between them. This CDR3 has 14 amino acids. Per germline, CDR1 SGDLS and CDR2 YYNGEE. The DNA for the CDR3 is TGTGCCAGCAGCGTCTTGACACACAACACTGAAGCTTTCTTT. Amino acids: CASSVLTHNTEAFF.

This clone was detected only once. The genes are TRBV28 and TRBJ2-5; 7 nucleotides match TRBD2. V shed 6 bases, J shed 5 bases, and the junction held 6 bases outside the gene matches. The germline V gene encodes CDR1 MDHEN and CDR2 SYDVKM. CDR3 length: 13 residues. The DNA of the CDR3 is TGTGCCAGCAGGGAAGCGGGAAGGGAGACCCAGTACTTC. This translates into CASREAGRETQYF.

The chain carries TRBV2 and TRBJ2-1; 12 positions match TRBD2. This CDR3 spans 17 amino acids. J lost 6 bases, V lost 6 bases, and 12 bases had no gene match. CDR1 is SNHLY and CDR2 is FYNNEI in the germline V gene. The DNA for the CDR3 is TGTGCCAGCAGATCTATTTCCTCTAGCGGGAGGGCCAATGAGCAGTTCTTC. Translation: CASRSISSSGRANEQFF.

The chain recombines TRBV5-1 with TRBJ2-1; 11 nucleotides agree with TRBD2. Germline values: CDR1 SGHRS, CDR2 YFSETQ. Germline trimming cut 2 bases from V and 8 bases from J; bases unmatched to any gene: 6. The CDR3 covers 15 residues. The CDR3 DNA reads TGCGCCAGCAGCTTTACTAGCGGGAGTCGGGATGAGCAGTTCTTC. Its protein product is CASSFTSGSRDEQFF.

The J gene is TRBJ2-7, the V gene TRBV19, with 9 bases identical to TRBD1. The germline gives CDR1 LNHDA, CDR2 SQIVND (reference sequence). Trimming at V came to 6 bases and at J to 6 bases, leaving 18 bases not matched to a gene. This CDR3 region has 17 residues. The CDR3 sequence: CASSSALGQGTVGEQYF. Here the CDR3 DNA reads TGTGCCAGTAGCTCCGCTTTAGGACAGGGGACAGTGGGCGAGCAGTACTTC.

The count of this clone is one. The genes are TRBV30 and TRBJ1-1; D remains ambiguous. Trimming cost V 3 bases and J 1 base, with 12 bases left between them. The CDR3 spans 14 residues. Germline-derived CDR1 and CDR2 are GTSNPN and SVGIG (reference sequence). DNA for the CDR3: TGTGCCTGGAGCCCCCGAGCAAGGAACACTGAAGCTTTCTTT. Translating gives CAWSPRARNTEAFF.